This T cell receptor beta chain was sequenced in a study of Ad26.COV2.S vaccination and SARS-CoV-2 variants. Turning to the study itself: COV1001, an Ad26.COV2.S trial, supplied this vaccine-arm donor. Ad26.COV2.S was injected intramuscularly once or twice, 56 days apart. Study observations and caveats: Across vaccine and placebo recipients, the breadth of non-spike TCRs was similar.

Treatment of the sample: around 19 received Ad26.COV2.S at low or high dose, single or two shots; about 5 received placebo; per-sample allocation not given. Sample collection was performed on day 63 after the first vaccine or placebo injection. This CDR3 is 13 amino acids long. The V and J ends lost 1 base and 13 bases respectively, with 14 bases between them. Germline assignment: CDR1 SEHNR and CDR2 FQNEAQ (reference sequence). Remarks on this clone: Its antigen is unknown.

Some clones are missing from TCRdb's copy, which holds only in-frame ones; the method was immunoSEQ multiplex PCR. The sample yields around 400,000 clones, 70% to 90% seen once. The specimen was peripheral blood, collected in a trial of Ad26.COV2.S vaccine versus placebo. The chain is built from TRBV7-9 and TRBJ2-1; D call uncertain. This TCR was sampled from a person between 18 and 65 years old who received the Ad26.COV2.S COVID-19 vaccine or a placebo. CDR3 DNA sequence: TGTGCCAGCAGCTTAGAAGTAGGCCTCACCCAGTTCTTC. This sequence encodes CASSLEVGLTQFF.